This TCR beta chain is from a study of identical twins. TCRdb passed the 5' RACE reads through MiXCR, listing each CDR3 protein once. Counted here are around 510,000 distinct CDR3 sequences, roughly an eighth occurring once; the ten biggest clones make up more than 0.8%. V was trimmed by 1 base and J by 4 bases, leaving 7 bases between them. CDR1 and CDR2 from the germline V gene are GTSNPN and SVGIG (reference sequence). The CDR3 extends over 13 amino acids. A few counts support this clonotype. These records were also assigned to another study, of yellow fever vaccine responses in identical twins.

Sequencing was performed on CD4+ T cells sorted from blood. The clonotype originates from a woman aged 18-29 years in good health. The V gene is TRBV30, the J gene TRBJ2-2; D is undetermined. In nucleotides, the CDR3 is TGTGCCTGGAGTGGTTACATCACCGGGGAGCTGTTTTTT. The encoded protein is CAWSGYITGELFF.